This T cell receptor (beta chain) was observed in a study of siplizumab effects on memory and regulatory T cells. The CDR3 loop spans 12 amino acids. V lost 4 bases and J 8 bases, leaving 14 bases between the germline ends. Germline CDR1 and CDR2: GTSNPN and SVGIG (reference sequence). Data came from immunoSEQ multiplex PCR; TCRdb stores just in-frame clones and leaves some out. The table shows roughly 97,000 clones, with roughly 92% occurring only once. This sequence was found in a human donor in good health. The rearrangement uses TRBV30 and TRBJ1-2, with TRBD1 as a possible D gene (5 bases). The source material was Tregs sorted from blood. CDR3: CAWMGGVGGYTF. Written as DNA, the CDR3 is TGTGCCTGGATGGGGGGGGTCGGCGGCTACACCTTC. Combining the CDR3 with reference TRBV30 and TRBJ1-2 gives the whole variable domain SQTIHQWPATLVQPVGSPLSLECTVEGTSNPNLYWYRQAAGRGLQLLFYSVGIGQISSEVPQNLSASRPQDRQFILSSKKLLLSDSGFYLCAWMGGVGGYTFGSGTRLTVV.